These 10 T cell receptor beta chains came from one sample sequenced in a study of T cells expressing NK-cell markers. TCRdb re-called the 5' RACE reads and gives one entry per CDR3 protein, without DNA. Seen in this sample are 350,000 to 400,000 distinct CDR3 sequences; the ten most common clones hold around 11%. The sequenced sample was blood T cells: a sorted CD56 or NKG2C T cell subset, CD4+ or CD8+ T cells, or bulk PBMC T cells (not recorded which). The receptors stem from a woman aged 50 to 60 in good health.

V and J are TRBV7-2 and TRBJ2-3. The CDR3 sequence is 14 residues long. Germline V gene sequence: CDR1 SGHTA, CDR2 FQGNSA. The CDR3 sequence is CASRLAGSTDTQYF.

This chain links TRBV2 with TRBJ1-2; TCRdb names TRBD1, which stays unverified in the absence of DNA. In germline, CDR1 is SNHLY, CDR2 FYNNEI. This CDR3 spans 16 amino acids. This CDR3 is CASRGGRGISGYGYTF.

V is TRBV4-1 and J is TRBJ1-5. Germline loops: CDR1 MGHRA, CDR2 YSYEKL. The CDR3 runs 14 residues. The CDR3 here is CASSQPTENQPQHF.

The chain joins TRBV28 to TRBJ2-5; the D gene TCRdb calls, TRBD2, cannot be checked with no DNA. The CDR3 length is 17 residues. The germline V gene has CDR1 MDHEN and CDR2 SYDVKM. CDR3 loop: CASSSPSWLAAGETQYF.

V usage is TRBV5-6 and J usage is TRBJ2-7; TCRdb proposes TRBD2, but this gene call is untestable without DNA. The CDR3 totals 16 residues. Germline assignment: CDR1 SGHDT and CDR2 YYEEEE. This CDR3 reads CASSQLGREANYEQYF.

The rearrangement uses TRBV29-1 and TRBJ2-2; TCRdb calls TRBD2, which cannot be checked without DNA. Germline CDR1 is SQVTM and CDR2 is ANQGSEA. CDR3 size: 16 residues. The chain's CDR3 is CSVLSWTSGNTGELFF.

The chain uses TRBV14 and TRBJ2-3. Germline V CDR1 and CDR2: SGHDN, FVKESK. The CDR3 consists of 13 residues. The CDR3 sequence is CASSHQPEDTQYF.

The V call is TRBV12-3 or TRBV12-4, the J call TRBJ1-2. The CDR3 length is 16 residues. Here the CDR3 reads CASSRGGLMDLDGYTF.

The V gene is TRBV12-3 or TRBV12-4, the J gene TRBJ2-1; absent DNA, TCRdb's TRBD1 call cannot be checked. This CDR3 has 14 amino acids. The CDR3 reads CASSSAAPYNEQFF.

The chain recombines TRBV29-1 with TRBJ2-1; with no DNA, the TCRdb D assignment of TRBD2 cannot be verified. The germline gives CDR1 SQVTM, CDR2 ANQGSEA. This CDR3 contains 13 residues. The CDR3 region is CSVDRLGGNEQFF.